This is a list of T cell receptor beta chains from one sample in a study of identical twins. Each CDR3 protein gets one entry after TCRdb re-called the 5' RACE reads with MiXCR. The top ten clones hold less than 2% of a sample with 200,000 to 250,000 distinct CDR3 sequences, 7.5% of them seen once. These data were also reused for a study on yellow fever vaccine responses in identical twins.

Sample: memory (CD45RO+) T cells sorted from blood. These receptors all come from a woman aged 18-29 years in good health. Both conserved end residues are trimmed from each CDR3. Size is omitted from some rows. Given values are once, few, many or a class for expanded clones.

>TRBV6-5|-|TRBJ1-1
ASSYRRDRGRTEAF
>TRBV6-2/TRBV6-3|many|TRBJ2-1
ASSYLGLAGEGNEQF
>TRBV12-3/TRBV12-4|many|TRBJ2-4
ASSLQLNIQY
>TRBV10-2|many|TRBJ1-2
ASNRRQGGERHGYT
>TRBV7-8|many|TRBJ2-7
ASSLASMAYEQY
>TRBV3-1|few|TRBJ2-1
ASSQVRRNEQF
>TRBV7-2|few|TRBJ2-3
ASSLRVWDTQY
>TRBV19|-|TRBJ2-5
ASSMRTSGRETQY
>TRBV7-2|-|TRBJ2-5
ASSLGLGAGEETQY
>TRBV6-1|few|TRBJ2-6
ASSHSTGFGANVLT
>TRBV7-9|many|TRBJ2-7
ASSLAKPYEQY
>TRBV12-3/TRBV12-4|many|TRBJ2-7
ASRQGSNYEQY
>TRBV2|few|TRBJ1-1
ASIQDRNTEAF
>TRBV7-2|many|TRBJ1-1
ASSLQGAGNTEAF
>TRBV18|-|TRBJ2-7
ASSPPGSFYEQY
>TRBV2|few|TRBJ2-3
ASSEVVTLDTQY
>TRBV29-1|-|TRBJ1-1
SADSMNTEAF
>TRBV2|-|TRBJ1-2
ASLRGGTTTGGYT
>TRBV3-1|few|TRBJ2-1
ASSGTGGGEQF
>TRBV7-9|many|TRBJ2-2
ASSLDPAGDGELF
>TRBV24-1|-|TRBJ2-7
ATSGDGDWSREQY
>TRBV7-6|few|TRBJ1-3
ASSSGQSSGNTIY
>TRBV12-3/TRBV12-4|-|TRBJ2-5
ASSSGDRRVGVQETQY
>TRBV5-1|-|TRBJ1-2
ASSSTGESYGYT
>TRBV6-1|many|TRBJ1-5
ASSERGQGQPQH
>TRBV24-1|few|TRBJ2-5
ATSDADRRGTQY
>TRBV30|-|TRBJ1-5
AWSPQGRGGDQPQH
>TRBV12-3/TRBV12-4|many|TRBJ1-5
ASSLLGFDQPQH
>TRBV27|-|TRBJ1-3
ASSPRPSGNTIY
>TRBV15|few|TRBJ2-6
ATSRDSGANVLT
>TRBV5-1|few|TRBJ1-1
ASSLIEGHEAF
>TRBV20-1|few|TRBJ2-3
SARKQDTQY
>TRBV11-1|-|TRBJ2-2
ASSLSLSGELF
>TRBV3-1|few|TRBJ1-6
ASSQSRTGVDSPLH
>TRBV3-1|few|TRBJ1-2
ASSRGTGGGGYT
>TRBV7-3|few|TRBJ2-3
ASSLTTSRFDTQY
>TRBV6-1|few|TRBJ2-7
ASSVDRMGYEQY
>TRBV10-3|many|TRBJ1-5
AISESTGGRQPQH
>TRBV15|few|TRBJ2-3
ATGRDRAADTQY
>TRBV21-1|few|TRBJ2-1
ASLPLQYNEQF
>TRBV6-1|few|TRBJ2-2
ASRGQVNTGELF
>TRBV7-9|-|TRBJ1-1
ASSSTGENTEAF
>TRBV20-1|many|TRBJ2-1
RPGTSGLPPNEQF
>TRBV12-3/TRBV12-4|few|TRBJ2-6
ASRQGALAANVLT
>TRBV27|-|TRBJ1-2
ASSLSGSYGYT
>TRBV4-3|many|TRBJ2-5
ASSQELVLAGKETQY
>TRBV12-3/TRBV12-4|-|TRBJ2-2
ASSGLAGTTGELF
>TRBV15|-|TRBJ1-1
ATSRERALATEAF
>TRBV6-4|few|TRBJ2-3
ASSQTSGRGTDTQY
>TRBV3-1|-|TRBJ1-1
ASSQGARVTEAF
>TRBV27|-|TRBJ2-7
ASSPPGLLDEQY
>TRBV7-3|few|TRBJ2-7
ASSLRGERDRSGTSGYEQY
>TRBV20-1|-|TRBJ2-7
SARGVTAGGEQY
>TRBV7-2|many|TRBJ2-7
ASSLAGAEQY